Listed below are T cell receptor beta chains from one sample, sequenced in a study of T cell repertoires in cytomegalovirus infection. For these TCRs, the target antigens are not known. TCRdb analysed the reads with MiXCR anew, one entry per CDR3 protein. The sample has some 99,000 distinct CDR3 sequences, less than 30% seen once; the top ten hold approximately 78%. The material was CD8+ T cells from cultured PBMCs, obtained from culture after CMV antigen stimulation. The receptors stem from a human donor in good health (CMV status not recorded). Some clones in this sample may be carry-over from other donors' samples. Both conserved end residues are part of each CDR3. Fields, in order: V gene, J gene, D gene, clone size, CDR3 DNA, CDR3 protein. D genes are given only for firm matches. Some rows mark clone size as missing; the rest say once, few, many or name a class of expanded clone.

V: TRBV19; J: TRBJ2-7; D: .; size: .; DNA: TGTGCCAGTAGTGCCGTGCTGGGCGACGAGCAGTACTTC; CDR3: CASSAVLGDEQYF
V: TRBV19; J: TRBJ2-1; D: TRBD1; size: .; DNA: TGTGCCAGTAGTTCACCGGGACAGGCACACAATGAGCAGTTCTTC; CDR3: CASSSPGQAHNEQFF
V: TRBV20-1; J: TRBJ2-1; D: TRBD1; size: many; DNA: TGCAGTGCAAAGCCGGGACAGCAAATATACAATGAGCAGTTCTTC; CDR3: CSAKPGQQIYNEQFF
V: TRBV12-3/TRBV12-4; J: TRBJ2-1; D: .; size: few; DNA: TGTGCCAGCAGTTTACCCCCGACAGACAATGAGCAGTTCTTC; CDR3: CASSLPPTDNEQFF
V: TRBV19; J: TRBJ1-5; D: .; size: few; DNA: TGTGCCAGTAGTTCACAGGCTTTGCAGCCCCAGCATTTT; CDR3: CASSSQALQPQHF
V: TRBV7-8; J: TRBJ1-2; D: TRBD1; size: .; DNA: TGTGCCAGCAGCCCTAGGAGGGGGGCAGGGGGCAATGTCGGCAACTATGGCTACACCTTC; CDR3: CASSPRRGAGGNVGNYGYTF
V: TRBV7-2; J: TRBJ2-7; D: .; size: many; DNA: TGTGCCAGCAGCCACAGTGGCGGTTACGAGCAGTACTTC; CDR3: CASSHSGGYEQYF
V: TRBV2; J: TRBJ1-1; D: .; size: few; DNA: TGTGCCAGCAGTACCCGGGCCTACACTGAAGCTTTCTTT; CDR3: CASSTRAYTEAFF
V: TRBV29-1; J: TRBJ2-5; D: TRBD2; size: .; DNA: TGCAGCGTTGAAACTAGCGGGGCCCAAGAGACCCAGTACTTC; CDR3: CSVETSGAQETQYF
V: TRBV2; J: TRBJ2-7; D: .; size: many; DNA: TGTGCCAGCAGTGACCCCCTCTCCTACGAGCAGTACTTC; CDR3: CASSDPLSYEQYF
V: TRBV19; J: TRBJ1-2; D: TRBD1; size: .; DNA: TGTGCCAGTAGTCCCCTCCGGGACAGGGCCCATGGCTACACCTTC; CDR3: CASSPLRDRAHGYTF
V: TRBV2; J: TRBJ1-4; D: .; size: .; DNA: TGTGCCAGCAGTGAAAAGCCAGGGAGTGAAAAACTGTTTTTT; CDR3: CASSEKPGSEKLFF
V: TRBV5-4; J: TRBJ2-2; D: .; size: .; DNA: TGTGCCAGCAGAACAGGGCACACCGGGGAGCTGTTTTTT; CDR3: CASRTGHTGELFF
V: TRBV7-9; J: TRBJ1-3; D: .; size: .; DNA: TGTGCCAGCAGCTTAGCTGGGGACTCGAGCTCTGGAAACACCATATATTTT; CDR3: CASSLAGDSSSGNTIYF
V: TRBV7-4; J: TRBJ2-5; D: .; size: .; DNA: TGTGCCAGCAGCTTGTGGGGAACATCGTACCAAGAGACCCAGTACTTC; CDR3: CASSLWGTSYQETQYF
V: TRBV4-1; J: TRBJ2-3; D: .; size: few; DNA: TGCGCCAGCAGCCAAGAGGCAGCAGGGGATACGCAGTATTTT; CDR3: CASSQEAAGDTQYF
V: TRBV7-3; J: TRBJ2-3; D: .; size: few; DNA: TGTGCCAGCAGCACAACAGGGTCAGATACGCAGTATTTT; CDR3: CASSTTGSDTQYF
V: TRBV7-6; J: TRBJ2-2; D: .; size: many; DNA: TGTGCCAGCAGCCAAGGGCGGGGAGCGAACACCGGGGAGCTGTTTTTT; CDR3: CASSQGRGANTGELFF
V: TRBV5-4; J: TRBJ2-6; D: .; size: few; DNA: TGTGCCAGTTCGGGGGCCAACGTCCTGACTTTC; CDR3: CASSGANVLTF
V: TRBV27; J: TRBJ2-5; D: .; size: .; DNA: TGTGCCAGCAGTTCCCACCAGCAAGAGACCCAGTACTTC; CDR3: CASSSHQQETQYF
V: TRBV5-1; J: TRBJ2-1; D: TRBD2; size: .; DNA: TGCGCCAGCAGCGAGGGACTAGGAGCCGGTGAGCAGTTCTTC; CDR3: CASSEGLGAGEQFF
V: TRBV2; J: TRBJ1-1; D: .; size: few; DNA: TGTGCCAGCAGTGGCAGGGAGGGGAGCACTGAAGCTTTCTTT; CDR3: CASSGREGSTEAFF
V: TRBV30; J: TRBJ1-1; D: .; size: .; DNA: TGTGCCTGGAGCCCCCCCGTCACGGGCACTGAAGCTTTCTTT; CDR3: CAWSPPVTGTEAFF
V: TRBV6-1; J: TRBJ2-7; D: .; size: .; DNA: TGTGCCAGCAGTGAGTCCCGGGGCACCGCCGCCGAGCAGTACTTC; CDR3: CASSESRGTAAEQYF
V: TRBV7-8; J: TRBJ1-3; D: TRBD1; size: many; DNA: TGTGCCAGCAGCTCCGGGACAGGGTGGGGAAACACCATATATTTT; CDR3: CASSSGTGWGNTIYF
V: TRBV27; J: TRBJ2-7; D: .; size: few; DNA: TGTGCCAGCAGTCCCACTAGGACGTACTACGAGCAGTACTTC; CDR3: CASSPTRTYYEQYF
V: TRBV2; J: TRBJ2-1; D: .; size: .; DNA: TGTGCCAGCAGTGAATTTCTATCGGGAACCAATGAGCAGTTCTTC; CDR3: CASSEFLSGTNEQFF
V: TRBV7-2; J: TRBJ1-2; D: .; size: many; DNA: TGTGCCAGCCGGGACGGAGTAAACTATGGCTACACCTTC; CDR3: CASRDGVNYGYTF
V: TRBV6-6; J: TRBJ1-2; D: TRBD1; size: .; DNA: TGTGCCATGACAGGGGGCACGGGCTACACCTTC; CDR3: CAMTGGTGYTF
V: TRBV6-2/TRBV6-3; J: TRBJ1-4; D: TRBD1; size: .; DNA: TGTGCCAGCAGCCCAACAGGGGCTTTTAATGAAAAACTGTTTTTT; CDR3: CASSPTGAFNEKLFF
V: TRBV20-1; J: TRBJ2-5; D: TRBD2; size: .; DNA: TGCAGTGCTGTCTCGGGGGGGTACCAAGAGACCCAGTACTTC; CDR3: CSAVSGGYQETQYF
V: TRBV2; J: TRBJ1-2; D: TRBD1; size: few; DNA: TGTGCCAGCAGTCCCCGACAGGGAGTGAACTATGGCTACACCTTC; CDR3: CASSPRQGVNYGYTF
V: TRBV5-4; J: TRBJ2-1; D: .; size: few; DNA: TGTGCCAGCAGCCCCGAGGTAGCTTACAATGAGCAGTTCTTC; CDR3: CASSPEVAYNEQFF
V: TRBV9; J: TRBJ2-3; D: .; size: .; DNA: TGTGCCAGCAGCTCAAGGGGGGGTTTCCCAGATACGCAGTATTTT; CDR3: CASSSRGGFPDTQYF
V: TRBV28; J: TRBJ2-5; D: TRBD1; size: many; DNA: TGTGCCAGCATCCCGGACAGGGACGAAGAGACCCAGTACTTC; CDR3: CASIPDRDEETQYF
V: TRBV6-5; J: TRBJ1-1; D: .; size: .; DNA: TGTGCCAGCAGTTACGGGGTGGACACTGAAGCTTTCTTT; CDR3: CASSYGVDTEAFF
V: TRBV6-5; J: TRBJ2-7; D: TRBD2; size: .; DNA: TGTGCCAGCAGTTATTCGGGGGGATGGGACGAGCAGTACTTC; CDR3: CASSYSGGWDEQYF